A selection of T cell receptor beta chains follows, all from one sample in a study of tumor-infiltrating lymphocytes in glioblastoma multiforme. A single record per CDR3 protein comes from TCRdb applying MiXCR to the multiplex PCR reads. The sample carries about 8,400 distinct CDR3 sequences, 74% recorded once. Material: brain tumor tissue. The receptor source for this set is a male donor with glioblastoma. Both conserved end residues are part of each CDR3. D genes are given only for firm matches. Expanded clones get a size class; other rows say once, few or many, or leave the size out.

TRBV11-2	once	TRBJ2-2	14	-	TGTGCCAGCGCCGTCGGAGGGAACATCGGGGAGCTGTTTTTT	CASAVGGNIGELFF
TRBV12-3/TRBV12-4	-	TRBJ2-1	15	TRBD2	TGTGCCAGCAGTTTTTCGGGGGGGCCTGGCGATGAGCAGTTCTTC	CASSFSGGPGDEQFF
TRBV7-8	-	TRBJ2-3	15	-	TGTGCCAGCAGCCATCCCGGGACTCCCACAGATACGCAGTATTTT	CASSHPGTPTDTQYF
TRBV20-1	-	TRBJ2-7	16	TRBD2	TGCAATGCCATGCGAGGGACTAGCGGGAGTATGTACGAGCAGTACTTC	CNAMRGTSGSMYEQYF
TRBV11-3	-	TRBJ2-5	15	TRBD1	TGTGCCAGCAGCTTAGGACAGGGCGCGCGAGAGACCCAGTACTTC	CASSLGQGARETQYF
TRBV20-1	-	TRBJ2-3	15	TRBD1	TGCAATGCCCTTCGGACAGGGACGACCCTTAATACGAAGTATTTT	CNALRTGTTLNTKYF
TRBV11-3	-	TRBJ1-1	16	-	TGTGCTGGCAGCTTCAAGGGTGTAGGGCTGAACACTGAAGCTTTCTTT	CAGSFKGVGLNTEAFF
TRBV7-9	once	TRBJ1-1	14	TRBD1	TGTGCCAGCAGCCTAACAGGGGGATACACTGAAGCTTTCTTT	CASSLTGGYTEAFF
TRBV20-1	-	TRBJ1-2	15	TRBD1	TGCAGTGCTAGAGATTCTTGGGGACAGGAAGGTGGCTACACCTTC	CSARDSWGQEGGYTF
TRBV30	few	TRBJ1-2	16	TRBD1	TGTGCCTGGAGTGCCTCCCGGGACAGGCACATCTATGGCTACACCTTT	CAWSASRDRHIYGYTF
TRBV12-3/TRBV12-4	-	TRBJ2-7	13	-	TGTGCCAGCAGTATCACGGGCGGTTACGAGCAGTACTTC	CASSITGGYEQYF
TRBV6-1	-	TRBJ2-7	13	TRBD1	TGTGCCAGCAATCAAGACAGGGGGCTCAAGCAGTACTTC	CASNQDRGLKQYF
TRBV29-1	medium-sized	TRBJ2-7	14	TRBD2	TGCAGCGTGAATGGGGCTAGCGGATTCTACGAGCAGTACTTC	CSVNGASGFYEQYF
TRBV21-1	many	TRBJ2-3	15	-	TGTGCCAGCAGCAAAGGGGTCTGGGGCACAGATACGCAGTATTTT	CASSKGVWGTDTQYF
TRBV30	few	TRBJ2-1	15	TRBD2	TGTGCCTGGACCGGGACTAGCGGGAGTTACAATGAGCAGTTCTTC	CAWTGTSGSYNEQFF
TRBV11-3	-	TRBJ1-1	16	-	TGTGCCAGCAGCTTCAAGGGTGACGGGCTGAACACTGAAACTTTCTTT	CASSFKGDGLNTETFF
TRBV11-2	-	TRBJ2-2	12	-	TGTGCCAGCAGCATACCATCAGGGGAGCTGTTTTTT	CASSIPSGELFF
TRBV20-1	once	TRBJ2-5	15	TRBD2	TGCAGTGCTTGGGATTTGGGACTAGCTGAAGAGACCCAGTACTTC	CSAWDLGLAEETQYF
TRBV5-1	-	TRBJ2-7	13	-	TGCGTCAGCAGAGTAGGACAAGGCTACGAGCAGTACTTC	CVSRVGQGYEQYF
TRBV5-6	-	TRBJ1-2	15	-	TGTGCCAGCAGCTTGGCCGTACAGGTTACAAACGGCTACACCTTC	CASSLAVQVTNGYTF
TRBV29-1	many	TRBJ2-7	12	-	TGCAGCGTCTCGGACATATCCTACGAGCAGTACTTC	CSVSDISYEQYF
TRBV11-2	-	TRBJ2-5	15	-	TGTGCCAGCAGCCTAGTAGTGGGCTTGCAAAAGACCCAGCACTTC	CASSLVVGLQKTQHF
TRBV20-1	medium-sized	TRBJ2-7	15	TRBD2	TGCAGTGCTATACCTACAGCGGGAGTGGGGTACGAGCAGTACTTC	CSAIPTAGVGYEQYF
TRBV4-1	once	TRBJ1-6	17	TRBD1	TGCGCCGGCAGCCAGGATAGGAGACAGGGGATTAATTCACCCCCCCACTTT	CAGSQDRRQGINSPPHF
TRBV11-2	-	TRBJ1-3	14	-	TGTGCCAGCATCCAGCCCAGAGAGCTGAACACCATATATTTT	CASIQPRELNTIYF
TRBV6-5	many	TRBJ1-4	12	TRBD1	TGTGCCAGCAGCGCGACAGGGGAAAAACTGTTTTTT	CASSATGEKLFF
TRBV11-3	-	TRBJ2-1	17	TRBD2	TGTGCCAGCAGCTTAGAGGGAGGACTAGACGTCTCCAATGAGCAGTTCTTC	CASSLEGGLDVSNEQFF
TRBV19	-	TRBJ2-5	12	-	TGTGCCAGTAATCCGACAGGAGAGACCCAGTACTTC	CASNPTGETQYF
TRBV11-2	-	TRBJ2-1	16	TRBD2	TGTGCCAGCAGCTCCCGGACTAGCGGGAGTTTAGATGAGCAGTTCTTC	CASSSRTSGSLDEQFF
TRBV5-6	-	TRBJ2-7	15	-	TGTGCCAGCAGCTTGGGAGTCACTAGGGCCTACGAGCAGTACTTC	CASSLGVTRAYEQYF
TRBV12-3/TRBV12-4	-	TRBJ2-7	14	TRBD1	TGTGCCAGCAGTCGTGGGGGACAGTACTACGAGCAGTACTTC	CASSRGGQYYEQYF
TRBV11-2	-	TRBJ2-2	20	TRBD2	TGTGTCAGCACTCCCTTATTCGGCCAAGGGCTAGCGGTAAACACCCGGGAGCTGTTTTTT	CVSTPLFGQGLAVNTRELFF
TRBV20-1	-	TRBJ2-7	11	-	TGCAGTGCTAGTGACAGATACGAGCAGTACTTC	CSASDRYEQYF
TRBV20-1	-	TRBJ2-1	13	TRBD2	TGCAGTCAAGCAGCCGAGCGGGGCAATGAGCAGTTCTTC	CSQAAERGNEQFF
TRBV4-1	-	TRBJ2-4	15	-	TGCGCCAGCAGCCAAGAGGGGACACCCAAAAACATTCAGTACTTC	CASSQEGTPKNIQYF
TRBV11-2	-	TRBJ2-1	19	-	TGTGCCAGCAGCTTAGGTTTCCCCCCCTCTCCGGGAGTTGGGGATGAGCGGTTCTTC	CASSLGFPPSPGVGDERFF
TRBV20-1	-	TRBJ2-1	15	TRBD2	TGCAGTGCTAGGAGGCTAGCGGGTTGGGAGAATGAGCAGTTCTTC	CSARRLAGWENEQFF
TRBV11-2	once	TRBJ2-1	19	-	TGTGCCAGCAGCTTAGATTTCCCCCGCTCTCCGGGACGTGAGGATGAGCAGTTCTTC	CASSLDFPRSPGREDEQFF
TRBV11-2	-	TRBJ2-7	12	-	TGTGCCAGCAGCTTGGGGGCGGGGGAGCAGTACTTC	CASSLGAGEQYF
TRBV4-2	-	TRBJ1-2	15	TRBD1	TGTGCCAGCAGCCACGACAGGGGGCGCGGCTATGGCTACACCTTC	CASSHDRGRGYGYTF
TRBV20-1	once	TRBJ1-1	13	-	TGCAGTGCTAGCAGGGAGTCGGACACTGAAGCTTTCTTT	CSASRESDTEAFF
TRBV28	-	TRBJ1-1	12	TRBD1	TGTGCCAGCAGCTTGGACAGGGTGAGGGCTTTCTTT	CASSLDRVRAFF
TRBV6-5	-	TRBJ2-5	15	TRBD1	TGTGCCAGCAGTCTAGACGGGACAGGGGGAGAGACCCAGTACTTC	CASSLDGTGGETQYF
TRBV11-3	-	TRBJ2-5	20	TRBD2	TGTGCCAGCAGCTCTTACCACTCCGGGACTAGCGGGAGCCGGCGAGAGACCCAGTACTTC	CASSSYHSGTSGSRRETQYF
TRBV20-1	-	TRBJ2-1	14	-	TGCAGTGCTAGAGTGTTTAGCTCCTACAATGAGCAGTTCTTC	CSARVFSSYNEQFF
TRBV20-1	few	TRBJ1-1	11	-	TGCAGTGCTAGTGGCTACACTGAAGCTTTCTTT	CSASGYTEAFF
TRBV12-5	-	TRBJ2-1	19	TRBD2	TGTGCTAGTGGTTTGGAGACTAGCGGGAGTTCCGGGTCCTACAATGAGCAGTTCTTC	CASGLETSGSSGSYNEQFF
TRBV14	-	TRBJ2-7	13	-	TGTGCCAGCAGCCAAGTTCACGGGGACGAGCAGTACTTC	CASSQVHGDEQYF
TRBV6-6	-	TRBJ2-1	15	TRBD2	TGTGCCAGCAGTTACTTAGCGGGAGGACGGGCTGAGCAGTTCTTC	CASSYLAGGRAEQFF
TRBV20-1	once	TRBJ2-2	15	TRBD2	TGCAGTGCTACCCCTAGCGGGGGTGCGACCGGGGAGCTGTTTTTT	CSATPSGGATGELFF
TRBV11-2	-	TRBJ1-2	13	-	TGTGTCAGCAGCTTAGGTGCTGGACATGGTTACACCTTC	CVSSLGAGHGYTF
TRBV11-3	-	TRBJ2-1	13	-	TGTGCCAGAAGCTTCGGAGGGCCCAATGAGCAATTCTTT	CARSFGGPNEQFF
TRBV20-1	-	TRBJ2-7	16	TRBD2	TGCAGTGCTAGTTCCCGGAACAGCGGGAGTCCCTACGAGCAATACTTC	CSASSRNSGSPYEQYF
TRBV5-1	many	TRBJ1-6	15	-	TGCGCCAGCAGCCTGGACGGCCGGAATAATTCACCCCTCCACTTT	CASSLDGRNNSPLHF
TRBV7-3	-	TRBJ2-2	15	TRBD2	TGTGCCAGCAGCTCCGGACTAGGTGACACCGGGGAGCTGCTTTTT	CASSSGLGDTGELLF
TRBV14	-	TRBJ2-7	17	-	TGTGCCAGCAGCCAAGGACCATGGCAATGTGGCTCCTACGAGCAGTACTTC	CASSQGPWQCGSYEQYF
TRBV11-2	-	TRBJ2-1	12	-	TGTGCCAGCAGGGGGGAGCAAAATGAGCAATATTTC	CASRGEQNEQYF
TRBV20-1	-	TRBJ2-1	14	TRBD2	TGCAGTGCTAGAGATGGACTAGCGGGACAATCTCAGTTCTTC	CSARDGLAGQSQFF
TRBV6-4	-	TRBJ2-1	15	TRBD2	TGTGCCAGCAGTGACCCGGGACTAGGGGTCGATGAGCAGTTCTTC	CASSDPGLGVDEQFF
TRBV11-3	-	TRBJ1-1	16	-	TGTGCCAGCAGTTTCAAGGGTGCAGTGTTGAACACTGAAGCTTTCTTT	CASSFKGAVLNTEAFF